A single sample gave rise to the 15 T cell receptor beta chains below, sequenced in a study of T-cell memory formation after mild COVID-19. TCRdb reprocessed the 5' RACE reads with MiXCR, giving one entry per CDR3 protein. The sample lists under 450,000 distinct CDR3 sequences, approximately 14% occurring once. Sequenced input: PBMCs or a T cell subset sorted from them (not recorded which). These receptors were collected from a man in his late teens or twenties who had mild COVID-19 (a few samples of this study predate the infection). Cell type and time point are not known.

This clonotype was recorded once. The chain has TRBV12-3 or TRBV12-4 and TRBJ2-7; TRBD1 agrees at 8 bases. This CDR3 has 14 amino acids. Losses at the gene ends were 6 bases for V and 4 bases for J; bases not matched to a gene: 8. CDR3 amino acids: CASRDGTGPYEQYF. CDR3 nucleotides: TGTGCCAGCAGAGACGGGACAGGACCTTACGAGCAGTACTTC.

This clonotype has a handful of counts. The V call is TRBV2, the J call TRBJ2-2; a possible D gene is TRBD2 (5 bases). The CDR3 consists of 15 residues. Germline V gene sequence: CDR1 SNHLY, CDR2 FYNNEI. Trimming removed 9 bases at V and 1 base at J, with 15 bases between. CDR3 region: CASYLDSRNTGELFF. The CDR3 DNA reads TGTGCCAGTTACCTGGACTCGCGGAACACCGGGGAGCTGTTTTTT.

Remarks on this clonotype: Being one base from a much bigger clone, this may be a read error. The chain's CDR3 is CASTYTDTQYF. CDR3 bases: TGTGCCAGCACTTACACAGATACGCAGTATTTT. The chain is built from TRBV2 and TRBJ2-3; D is unresolved. V lost 7 bases and J 2 bases, leaving 4 bases between the germline ends. Germline V lookup: CDR1 SNHLY, CDR2 FYNNEI. The CDR3 is 11 residues long.

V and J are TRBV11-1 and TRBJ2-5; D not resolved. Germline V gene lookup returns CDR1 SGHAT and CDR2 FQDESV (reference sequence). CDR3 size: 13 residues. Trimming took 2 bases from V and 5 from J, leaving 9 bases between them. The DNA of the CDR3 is TGTGCCAGCAGCTTAAACGGTTTCGAGACCCAGTACTTC. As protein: CASSLNGFETQYF.

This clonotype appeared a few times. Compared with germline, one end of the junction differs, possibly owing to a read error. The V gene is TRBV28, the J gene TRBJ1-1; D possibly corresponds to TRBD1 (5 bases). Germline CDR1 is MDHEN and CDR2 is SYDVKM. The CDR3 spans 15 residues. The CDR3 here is CASSWRGGGNTEALF. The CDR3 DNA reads TGTGCCAGCAGTTGGAGGGGCGGGGGGAACACTGAAGCTTTATTT.

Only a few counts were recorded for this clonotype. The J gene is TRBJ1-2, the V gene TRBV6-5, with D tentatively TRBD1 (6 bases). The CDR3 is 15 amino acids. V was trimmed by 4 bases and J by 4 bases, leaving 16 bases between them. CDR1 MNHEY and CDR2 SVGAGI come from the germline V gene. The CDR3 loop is CASSSGHQEGYGYTF. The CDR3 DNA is TGTGCCAGCAGTTCGGGACATCAAGAGGGCTATGGCTACACCTTC.

CDR3 nucleotides: TGTGCCAGCAGTTACAGCGGCGGACAGGGGGCAACAGATACGCAGTATTTT. This sequence encodes CASSYSGGQGATDTQYF. The chain links TRBV6-5 to TRBJ2-3; TRBD1 matches 11 bases. Germline trimming cut 2 bases from V and 3 bases from J; bases unmatched to any gene: 7. The CDR3 is 17 amino acids. CDR1 and CDR2 (germline): MNHEY, SVGAGI.

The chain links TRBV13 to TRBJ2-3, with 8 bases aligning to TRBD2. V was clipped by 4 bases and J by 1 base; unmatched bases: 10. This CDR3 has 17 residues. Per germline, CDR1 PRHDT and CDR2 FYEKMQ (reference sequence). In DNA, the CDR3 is TGTGCCAGCAGCTCGCGAGTCGGTAGCGGGGGCACAGATACGCAGTATTTT. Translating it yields CASSSRVGSGGTDTQYF.

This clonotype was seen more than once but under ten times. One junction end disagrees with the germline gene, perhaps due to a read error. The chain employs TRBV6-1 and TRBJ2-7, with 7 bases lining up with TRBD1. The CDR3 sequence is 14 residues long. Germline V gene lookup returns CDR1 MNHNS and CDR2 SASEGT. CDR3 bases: TGTGCCAGCAGGGAAGTCGACAGGGCCGGCGAGCAGTACTTC. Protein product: CASREVDRAGEQYF.

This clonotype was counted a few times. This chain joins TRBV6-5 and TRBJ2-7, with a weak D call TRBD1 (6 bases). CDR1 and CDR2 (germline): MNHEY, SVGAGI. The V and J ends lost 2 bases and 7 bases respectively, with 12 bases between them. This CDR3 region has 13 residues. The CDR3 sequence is CASSYGLGAEQYV. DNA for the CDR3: TGTGCCAGCAGTTACGGGCTGGGGGCTGAGCAGTACGTC.

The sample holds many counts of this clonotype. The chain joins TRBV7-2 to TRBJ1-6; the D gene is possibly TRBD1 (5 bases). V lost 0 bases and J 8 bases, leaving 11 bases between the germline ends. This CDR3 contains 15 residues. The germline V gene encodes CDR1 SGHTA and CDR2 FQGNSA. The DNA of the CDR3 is TGTGCCAGCAGCTTAGCGGGGGGTATCGATTCACCCCTCCACTTT. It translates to CASSLAGGIDSPLHF.

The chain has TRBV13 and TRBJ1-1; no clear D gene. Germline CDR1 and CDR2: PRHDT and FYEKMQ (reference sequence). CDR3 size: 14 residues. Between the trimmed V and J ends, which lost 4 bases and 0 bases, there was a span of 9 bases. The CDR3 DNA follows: TGTGCCAGCAGCTATCGACATCTGAACACTGAAGCTTTCTTT. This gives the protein CASSYRHLNTEAFF.

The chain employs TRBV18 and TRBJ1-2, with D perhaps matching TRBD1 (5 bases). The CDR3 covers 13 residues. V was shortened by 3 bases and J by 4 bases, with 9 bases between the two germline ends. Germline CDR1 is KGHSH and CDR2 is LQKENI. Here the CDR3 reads CASSPGPVYGYTF. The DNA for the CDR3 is TGTGCCAGCTCACCGGGGCCCGTCTATGGCTACACCTTC.

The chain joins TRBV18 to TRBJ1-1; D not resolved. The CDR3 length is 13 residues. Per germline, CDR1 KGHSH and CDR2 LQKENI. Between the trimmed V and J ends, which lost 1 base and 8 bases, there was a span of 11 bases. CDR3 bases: TGTGCCAGCTCACCACTCCAATGGGGAGAAGCTTTCTTT. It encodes CASSPLQWGEAFF.

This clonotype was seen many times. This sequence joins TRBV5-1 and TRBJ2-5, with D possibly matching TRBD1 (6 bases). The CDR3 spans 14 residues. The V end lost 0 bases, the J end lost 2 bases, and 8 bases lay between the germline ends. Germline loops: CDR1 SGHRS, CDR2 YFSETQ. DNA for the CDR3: TGCGCCAGCAGCTTGGGACAGGAACAAGAGACCCAGTACTTC. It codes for CASSLGQEQETQYF.